This passage covers 5 T cell receptor beta chains from one sample sequenced in a study of T cells in Graves' hyperthyroidism and ophthalmopathy. The investigators amplified TCR beta CDR3 regions from RNA transcripts. First-round RT-PCR of the TCR CDR3 relied on the HTBI primer set. TCRdb fed the multiplex PCR reads into MiXCR, producing one record per CDR3 protein. There are nearly 750,000 distinct CDR3 sequences in the sample; 35% occur only once, and around a third lies in the top ten. Sequenced: blood. Receptors originate from a middle-aged woman with Graves' hyperthyroidism.

Many counts were recorded for this clonotype. The rearrangement links TRBV7-9 to TRBJ1-1; possibly TRBD1 for D (5 bases). The CDR3 covers 14 residues. The V end was cut by 6 bases, the J end by 4 bases, with 15 bases between. CDR1 and CDR2 (germline): SEHNR, FQNEAQ (reference sequence). CDR3 amino acids: CASRPEWRGTEAFF. In DNA form, the CDR3 reads TGTGCCAGCAGACCTGAATGGAGGGGCACTGAAGCTTTCTTT.

This clonotype was recorded many times. The chain is built from TRBV2 and TRBJ1-4; 8 bases line up with TRBD1. The CDR3 is 14 amino acids. After removal of 10 bases from V and 5 bases from J, the junction contained 9 bases not matched to a gene. Germline V gene sequence: CDR1 SNHLY, CDR2 FYNNEI. The CDR3 nucleotides are TGTGCCACCAGAGACAGGGGAGGAAATGAAAAACTGTTTTTT. Translated: CATRDRGGNEKLFF.

This clonotype was observed many times. The chain links TRBV20-1 to TRBJ2-5; D is unclear. Germline V CDR1 and CDR2: DFQATT, SNEGSKA (reference sequence). V was cut by 5 bases and J by 0 bases, with 10 bases left in between. The CDR3 has 13 amino acids. This chain's CDR3 is CSAFGPNQETQYF. The CDR3 DNA is TGCAGTGCTTTCGGGCCAAACCAAGAGACCCAGTACTTC.

The chain uses TRBV6-6 and TRBJ1-6; 11 bases line up with TRBD1. After removal of 7 bases from V and 4 bases from J, the junction contained 3 bases not matched to a gene. Germline V gene data show CDR1 as MNHNY and CDR2 as SVGAGI (reference sequence). CDR3 length: 15 amino acids. The CDR3 DNA reads TGTGCCAGCATTAGGGACAGGGGGTATAATTCACCCCTCCACTTT. It specifies CASIRDRGYNSPLHF.

The rearrangement joins TRBV7-8 to TRBJ1-6, with D possibly being TRBD1 (6 bases). CDR1 and CDR2 (germline): SGHVS, FQNEAQ. The CDR3 is 12 amino acids. Trimming stripped 5 bases from V and 14 bases from J, with 13 bases between. CDR3 DNA: TGTGCCAGCAGCGCTAGGGGGGAGACCCTCCACTTT. Translating gives CASSARGETLHF.